The source of this T cell receptor beta chain is a study of blood T cell repertoires in COVID-19. In germline, CDR1 is ENHRY, CDR2 SYGVKD. The CDR3 runs 14 residues. V lost 8 bases and J 0 bases, leaving 10 bases between the germline ends. TCRdb's table, derived via immunoSEQ multiplex PCR, lists solely in-frame clones and lacks some. The sample holds about 170,000 clones, about 89% seen once. This clone was recorded once. The chain combines TRBV10-3 with TRBJ2-2; D is unresolved. The sequence came from a man aged 65-85 years with acute or convalescent COVID-19. The sample was peripheral blood. The CDR3 DNA reads as TGTGCCATCGGAACAGTAGCGAACACCGGGGAGCTGTTTTTT. Its translation is CAIGTVANTGELFF.